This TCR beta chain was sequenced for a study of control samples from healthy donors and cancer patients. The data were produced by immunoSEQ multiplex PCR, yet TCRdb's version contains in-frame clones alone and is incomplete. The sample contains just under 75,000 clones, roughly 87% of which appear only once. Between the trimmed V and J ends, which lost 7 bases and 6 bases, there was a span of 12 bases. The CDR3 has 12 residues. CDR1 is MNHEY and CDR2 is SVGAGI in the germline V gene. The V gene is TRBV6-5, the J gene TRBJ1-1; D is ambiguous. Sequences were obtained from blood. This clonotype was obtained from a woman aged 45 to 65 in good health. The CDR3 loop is CASIRFGPEAFF. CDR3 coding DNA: TGTGCCAGCATCAGATTCGGTCCTGAAGCTTTCTTT.